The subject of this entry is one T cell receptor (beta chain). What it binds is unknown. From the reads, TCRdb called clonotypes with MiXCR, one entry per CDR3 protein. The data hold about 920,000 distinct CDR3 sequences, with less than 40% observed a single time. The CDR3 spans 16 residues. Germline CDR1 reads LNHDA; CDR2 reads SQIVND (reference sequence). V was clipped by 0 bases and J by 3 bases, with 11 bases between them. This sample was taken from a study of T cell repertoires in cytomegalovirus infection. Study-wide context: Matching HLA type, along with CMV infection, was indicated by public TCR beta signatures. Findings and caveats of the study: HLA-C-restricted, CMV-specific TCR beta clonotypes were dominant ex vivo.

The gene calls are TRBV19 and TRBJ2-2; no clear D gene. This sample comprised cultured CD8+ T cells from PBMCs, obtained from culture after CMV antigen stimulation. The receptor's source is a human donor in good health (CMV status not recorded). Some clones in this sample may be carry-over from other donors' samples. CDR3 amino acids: CASSIDLLRYTGELFF. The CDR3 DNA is TGTGCCAGTAGTATAGATCTACTTCGGTACACCGGGGAGCTGTTTTTT.